This TCR beta chain was sequenced during a study of blood T cell repertoires in COVID-19. Some clones are missing from TCRdb's copy, which holds only in-frame ones; the method was immunoSEQ multiplex PCR. This sample carries around 160,000 clones, roughly 84% of them seen once, and the ten largest clones take 35% to 40%. The clonotype originates from a human donor in a cohort sampled during active COVID-19. Sequenced sample: peripheral blood.

The CDR3 nucleotides read TGTGCCAGTAGTATAGGGGAGCGAGGGACAGGGGTATCACGGAATCAGCCCCAGCATTTT. Its protein product is CASSIGERGTGVSRNQPQHF. The rearrangement joins TRBV19 to TRBJ1-5; 10 bases align to TRBD1. V was pared by 1 base and J by 4 bases, with 16 bases of the junction left unmatched. The CDR3 extends over 20 amino acids. Per the germline V gene, CDR1 is LNHDA and CDR2 is SQIVND (reference sequence).